This T cell receptor beta chain was captured in a study of T cells in Graves' hyperthyroidism and ophthalmopathy. RNA transcripts served as the template for amplifying TCR beta CDR3 regions. A first-round RT-PCR of the TCR CDR3 used the HTBI primer set. TCRdb ran MiXCR on the multiplex PCR reads and lists one entry per CDR3 protein. The sample has approximately 690,000 distinct CDR3 sequences; about a fifth are singletons. Any patient presenting with uncontrolled infection, other autoimmune disease, pregnancy or lactation was left out. The CDR3 covers 15 residues. The V end lost 2 bases, the J end lost 6 bases, and 17 bases lay between the germline ends. Germline loops: CDR1 KGHSH, CDR2 LQKENI.

The chain carries TRBV18 and TRBJ2-7; the D gene is possibly TRBD2 (5 bases). The receptor was derived from a man aged 25-40 years with Graves' ophthalmopathy. The material sequenced was blood. The CDR3 region is CASSPGKNFGVEQYF. The DNA for the CDR3 is TGTGCCAGCTCACCAGGAAAGAACTTCGGGGTCGAGCAGTACTTC.